Presented here are 32 T cell receptor beta chains from one specimen sequenced in a study of shared clonotypes between healthy human individuals. Terminally differentiated effector memory CD45RA+ cells were excluded from the naive CD8 cells, which were CD45RO-negative and positively selected for CCR7. This table comes from immunoSEQ multiplex PCR, and its TCRdb copy is limited to in-frame clones, with some not included. The sample yields around 560,000 clones, roughly 96% seen once. Sequencing used naive CD8+ T cells sorted from blood. These receptors came from a woman in her twenties or thirties in good health.

The chain employs TRBV9 and TRBJ2-5, with 7 bases matching TRBD1. The J call may be wrong; the DNA end is better matched by TRBJ2-7. The germline V gene encodes CDR1 SGDLS and CDR2 YYNGEE. This CDR3 is built from 15 residues. Here the CDR3 reads CASSVGQGASYEQYF. CDR3 DNA: TGTGCCAGCAGCGTAGGACAGGGAGCCTCCTACGAGCAGTACTTC.

The chain couples TRBV28 to TRBJ1-4; 8 positions match TRBD1. J gave up 2 bases and V 5 bases, and 4 bases lay outside the gene matches. The CDR3 covers 15 residues. Germline loops: CDR1 MDHEN, CDR2 SYDVKM. For the CDR3, the DNA is TGTGCCAGCAGTACTTACAGGGGGACTAATGAAAAACTGTTTTTT. Amino acids: CASSTYRGTNEKLFF.

The chain links TRBV9 to TRBJ2-7, with TRBD1 matching over 10 bases. The trim removed 4 bases at V and 5 bases at J, leaving 6 bases unmatched. The CDR3 has 14 amino acids. The germline V gene encodes CDR1 SGDLS and CDR2 YYNGEE. Here the CDR3 DNA reads TGTGCCAGCAGCAAAACGGGACAGGGGCACGAGCAGTACTTC. Amino acid sequence: CASSKTGQGHEQYF.

This chain connects TRBV2 to TRBJ2-1, with D maybe TRBD1 (6 bases). The CDR3 covers 15 residues. The V gene lost 7 bases and the J gene lost 6 bases, with 19 bases spanning the gap. CDR1 SNHLY and CDR2 FYNNEI come from the germline V gene. CDR3 residues: CASTLEGVWRNEQFF. CDR3 DNA sequence: TGTGCCAGCACCCTCGAGGGGGTTTGGCGCAATGAGCAGTTCTTC.

This chain uses TRBV7-8 with TRBJ2-7; 11 bases map to TRBD2. Germline values: CDR1 SGHVS, CDR2 FQNEAQ. This CDR3 region has 14 residues. V gave up 0 bases and J gave up 5 bases; unmatched junction bases: 0. In DNA, the CDR3 is TGTGCCAGCAGCTTAGCGGGACTAGCGGACGAGCAGTACTTC. Protein product: CASSLAGLADEQYF.

There are a few counts of this clone. The chain employs TRBV20-1 and TRBJ1-2; D is perhaps TRBD1 (5 bases). Germline CDR1 reads DFQATT; CDR2 reads SNEGSKA (reference sequence). The CDR3 contains 10 residues. V gave up 6 bases and J gave up 6 bases, with 8 bases separating them. The CDR3, as DNA: TGCAGTGCCAGGGAGGATGGCTACACCTTC. This encodes CSAREDGYTF.

The chain joins TRBV29-1 to TRBJ2-5, with D tentatively TRBD1 or TRBD2 (7 bases each). Trimming pared 6 bases from V and 5 bases from J, leaving 25 bases between. The CDR3 sequence is 16 residues long. CDR1 SQVTM and CDR2 ANQGSEA come from the germline V gene. The DNA of the CDR3 is TGCAGCGTGGAGGGAACGCTAACAGGGGAGGGGGAGACCCAGTACTTC. Translation gives CSVEGTLTGEGETQYF.

The chain combines TRBV27 with TRBJ2-5; 8 positions agree with TRBD2. The J segment lost 4 bases and the V segment lost 4 bases, leaving 8 bases of the junction unmatched. Germline CDR1 and CDR2: MNHEY and SMNVEV (reference sequence). The CDR3 covers 15 residues. The CDR3 region is CASSYRTGGIETQYF. In nucleotides, the CDR3 is TGTGCCAGCAGTTATCGGACGGGGGGGATAGAGACCCAGTACTTC.

This rearrangement joins TRBV28 to TRBJ1-2; a weak D match, TRBD1 (5 bases). V dropped 7 bases and J dropped 7 bases, with 16 bases sitting between them. Germline V gene sequence: CDR1 MDHEN, CDR2 SYDVKM. The CDR3 sequence is 13 residues long. CDR3 DNA: TGTGCCAGCACCTTTACTCTAAGGGGTGGCTACACCTTC. Translating gives CASTFTLRGGYTF.

This chain uses TRBV21-1 with TRBJ2-1; the table's D call, TRBD2, has no DNA check behind it. TRBV21-1 is a pseudogene locus. The CDR3 sequence is 16 residues long. The CDR3 loop is CASKEALSASYNEQFF. The CDR3 region has the DNA TGTGCCAGCAAAGAGGCACTAAGCGCCTCCTACAATGAGCAGTTCTTC.

The V and J genes are TRBV9 and TRBJ1-4; D is unclear. CDR1 is SGDLS and CDR2 is YYNGEE in the germline V gene. The V gene lost 0 bases and the J gene lost 0 bases, with 9 bases spanning the gap. This CDR3 is built from 16 residues. CDR3 coding DNA: TGTGCCAGCAGCGTAGCTGGCGGGACAACTAATGAAAAACTGTTTTTT. Its translation: CASSVAGGTTNEKLFF.

In its sample, this clone was seen a few times. This sequence joins TRBV14 and TRBJ1-5; maybe TRBD1 (6 bases). The CDR3 extends over 12 amino acids. Trimming took 10 bases from V and 9 from J, leaving 16 bases between them. The V gene's germline CDR1 is SGHDN and CDR2 FVKESK. The DNA for the CDR3 is TGTGCCATCCCAGGGGAGGGTCTGCCCCAGCATTTT. This encodes CAIPGEGLPQHF.

The chain joins TRBV4-2 to TRBJ2-7; no clear D. The CDR3 is 14 residues long. V dropped 1 base and J dropped 1 base, with 8 bases sitting between them. Germline V gives CDR1 LGHNA, CDR2 YNFKEQ. CDR3 region: CASSQGEVSYEQYF. CDR3 in DNA: TGTGCCAGCAGCCAAGGAGAGGTTTCCTACGAGCAGTACTTC.

The chain couples TRBV2 to TRBJ2-1; a weak D match, TRBD2 (6 bases). The CDR3 is 15 residues long. The ends were cut back, 4 bases at V and 1 base at J, with 11 bases in the middle. Germline V gives CDR1 SNHLY, CDR2 FYNNEI. DNA of the CDR3: TGTGCCAGCAGTGGGGGGGTTTTATCCTACAATGAGCAGTTCTTC. It yields the protein CASSGGVLSYNEQFF. The full variable domain, its missing parts supplied by reference TRBV2 and TRBJ2-1, is EPEVTQTPSHQVTQMGQEVILRCVPISNHLYFYWYRQILGQKVEFLVSFYNNEISEKSEIFDDQFSVERPDGSNFTLKIRSTKLEDSAMYFCASSGGVLSYNEQFFGPGTRLTVL.

This clone occurred once. CDR3 sequence reads: CAWSTLVSGTGELFF. CDR3 nucleotides: TGTGCCTGGAGTACCCTAGTAAGCGGCACCGGGGAGCTGTTTTTT. This sequence joins TRBV30 and TRBJ2-2; possible D gene TRBD2, 5 bases. The CDR3 totals 15 residues. The germline V gene has CDR1 GTSNPN and CDR2 SVGIG (reference sequence). Trimming pared 2 bases from V and 4 bases from J, leaving 14 bases between.

V and J are TRBV19 and TRBJ2-7; no clear D gene. CDR1 LNHDA and CDR2 SQIVND come from the germline V gene (reference sequence). The length of the CDR3 is 10 residues. V was shortened by 8 bases and J by 7 bases, with 9 bases between the two germline ends. CDR3 loop: CASGDMEQYF. CDR3 coding DNA: TGTGCCAGTGGTGATATGGAGCAGTACTTC.

The gene calls are TRBV4-2 and TRBJ2-1; D possibly corresponds to TRBD2 (5 bases). The CDR3 has 13 amino acids. The V gene's germline CDR1 is LGHNA and CDR2 YNFKEQ. The V and J ends lost 1 base and 7 bases respectively, with 8 bases between them. The CDR3, as DNA: TGTGCCAGCAGCCAAGTACTAGGGAATGAGCAGTTCTTC. This sequence encodes CASSQVLGNEQFF.

The chain is built from TRBV7-2 and TRBJ2-7; 7 bases align to TRBD2. The J segment lost 3 bases and the V segment lost 8 bases, leaving 7 bases of the junction unmatched. The germline gives CDR1 SGHTA, CDR2 FQGNSA. The CDR3 is 13 residues long. Here the CDR3 DNA reads TGTGCCAGCCATGGAGTAGCGGGCTACGAGCAGTACTTC. It codes for CASHGVAGYEQYF.

The V and J genes are TRBV4-2 and TRBJ2-2; D remains ambiguous. Per the germline V gene, CDR1 is LGHNA and CDR2 is YNFKEQ. The CDR3 loop spans 14 amino acids. Trimming took 0 bases from V and 4 from J, leaving 6 bases between them. CDR3 DNA sequence: TGTGCCAGCAGCCAAGAGGAGACCACCGGGGAGCTGTTTTTT. Translating gives CASSQEETTGELFF.

This chain connects TRBV15 to TRBJ2-1; TRBD1 matches at 10 bases. V lost 4 bases to trimming and J lost 3 bases; unmatched junction nucleotides: 3. Germline V gives CDR1 LNHNV, CDR2 YYDKDF (reference sequence). CDR3 size: 15 residues. The CDR3 DNA reads TGTGCCACCAGCACCGGGACAGGGGACTACAATGAGCAGTTCTTC. Protein product: CATSTGTGDYNEQFF.

The chain couples TRBV27 to TRBJ1-4, with D hard to call. V lost 6 bases, J lost 6 bases, and 8 bases lay in between. The CDR3 sequence is 12 residues long. From germline, CDR1 is MNHEY and CDR2 SMNVEV (reference sequence). The chain's CDR3 is CASRGQDEKLFF. The CDR3 nucleotides read TGTGCCAGCAGAGGGCAGGATGAAAAACTGTTTTTT.

This chain uses TRBV29-1 with TRBJ1-3; 7 nucleotides line up with TRBD1. CDR1 is SQVTM and CDR2 is ANQGSEA in the germline V gene. V dropped 0 bases and J dropped 0; count of bases not matched to a gene: 5. CDR3 length: 16 amino acids. CDR3 loop: CSVEDPNRGSGNTIYF. CDR3 sequence (DNA): TGCAGCGTTGAAGATCCCAACAGGGGCTCTGGAAACACCATATATTTT.

The genes are TRBV5-1 and TRBJ2-5, with D possibly matching TRBD1 (6 bases). CDR1 and CDR2 from the germline V gene are SGHRS and YFSETQ. V was cut by 3 bases and J by 5 bases, with 14 bases left in between. The CDR3 covers 14 residues. CDR3 residues: CASSSMTGGETQYF. CDR3 DNA sequence: TGCGCCAGCAGCTCAATGACAGGTGGGGAGACCCAGTACTTC.

This chain joins TRBV11-2 and TRBJ2-1; the D gene is possibly TRBD2 (6 bases). Trimming left V 5 bases short and J 7 bases short, with 15 bases between. The CDR3 is 14 residues long. Germline CDR1 reads SGHAT; CDR2 reads FQNNGV. The CDR3 loop is CASSGGRIRNEQFF. The CDR3 nucleotides are TGTGCCAGCAGCGGAGGGAGGATCAGGAATGAGCAGTTCTTC.

The chain is built from TRBV27 and TRBJ2-3; the D is unclear. V was cut by 6 bases and J by 1 base, with 8 bases left in between. CDR1 MNHEY and CDR2 SMNVEV come from the germline V gene (reference sequence). This CDR3 has 13 amino acids. The CDR3 DNA is TGTGCCAGCAGAGGTACGGGCACAGATACGCAGTATTTT. It is translated as CASRGTGTDTQYF.

The V gene is TRBV28, the J gene TRBJ2-1; perhaps TRBD1 as D (6 bases). Trimming shortened V by 3 bases and J by 2 bases, and 8 bases separated the two germline ends. The CDR3 contains 14 residues. Germline V gene sequence: CDR1 MDHEN, CDR2 SYDVKM. CDR3 region: CASSFRGTYNEQFF. CDR3 sequence (DNA): TGTGCCAGCAGTTTCAGGGGAACCTACAATGAGCAGTTCTTC.

The DNA of the CDR3 is TGTGCCAGCAGCGTCGAGTCCCCCGTCGGGTCCTACGAGCAGTACTTC. As protein: CASSVESPVGSYEQYF. V gene TRBV7-7 combines with J gene TRBJ2-7; D is ambiguous. The CDR3 covers 16 residues. In germline, CDR1 is SSHAT, CDR2 FNYEAQ (reference sequence). V was cut by 5 bases and J by 1 base, with 18 bases left in between.

The chain links TRBV9 to TRBJ1-2; D remains unclear. V was clipped by 4 bases and J by 4 bases, with 8 bases between them. Looked up from germline, CDR1 is SGDLS and CDR2 is YYNGEE. The CDR3 covers 12 residues. CDR3 in DNA: TGTGCCAGCAGCTCGACGGGCTATGGCTACACCTTC. Translating gives CASSSTGYGYTF.

The chain uses TRBV7-8 and TRBJ1-4; TRBD1 agrees at 10 bases. CDR1 and CDR2 from the germline V gene are SGHVS and FQNEAQ. The V segment lost 3 bases and the J segment 3 bases; nucleotides outside the gene matches: 7. The CDR3 runs to 17 residues. The DNA for the CDR3 is TGTGCCAGCAGCTTCCTCCGGGACAGGGGTCCTAATGAAAAACTGTTTTTT. This sequence encodes CASSFLRDRGPNEKLFF. The variable domain in full, with the rest retrieved from reference TRBV7-8 and TRBJ1-4, is GAGVSQSPRYKVAKRGQDVALRCDPISGHVSLFWYQQALGQGPEFLTYFQNEAQLDKSGLPSDRFFAERPEGSVSTLKIQRTQQEDSAVYLCASSFLRDRGPNEKLFFGSGTQLSVL.

In this sample, this clone turned up once. This CDR3 reads CATSRDKDTLSYNEQFF. The CDR3 nucleotides are TGTGCCACCAGCAGAGATAAGGACACCCTCTCCTACAATGAGCAGTTCTTC. J is TRBJ2-1 and V is TRBV15, with D maybe TRBD1 (5 bases). In germline, CDR1 is LNHNV, CDR2 YYDKDF (reference sequence). V was clipped by 0 bases and J by 0 bases, with 12 bases between them. CDR3 length: 17 residues.

With regard to this clone: The junction departs from the called germline gene at one end, perhaps through a read error. The rearrangement uses TRBV14 and TRBJ2-7; D possibly uses TRBD1 or TRBD2 (5 bases each). This CDR3 has 14 amino acids. CDR1 is SGHDN, CDR2 FVKESK, per germline. The CDR3, as DNA: TGTGCCAGCAGCCATGGCCGGGGCCCCTACGGGCAGTACTTC. Encoded protein: CASSHGRGPYGQYF.

The rearrangement uses TRBV9 and TRBJ2-1; D possibly uses TRBD1 or TRBD2 (5 bases each). Germline CDR1 reads SGDLS; CDR2 reads YYNGEE. This CDR3 has 13 residues. Trimming shortened V by 3 bases and J by 7 bases, and 11 bases separated the two germline ends. The CDR3 region is CASSAGPPNEQFF. The CDR3 DNA reads as TGTGCCAGCAGCGCGGGACCACCTAATGAGCAGTTCTTC.